The 17 T cell receptor beta chains reported below all come from one sample, sequenced in a study of T cells in localized non-small cell lung cancer (dated by TCRdb to between 2020 and 2021). The library was made by the immunoSEQ multiplex PCR assay. As stored in TCRdb, this immuneACCESS dataset retains in-frame rearrangements with V and J assigned. A fraction of the clones does not appear; measured against another copy, unresolved V genes explain less than half of the discrepancy, and the remainder lacks a known reason. This sample holds about 62,000 clones; roughly 76% were observed only once. The ten biggest clones cover roughly 4.8% of the sample. The sample in question was PBMCs, obtained before any cancer treatment. The receptors originated from a man aged 35 to 70 with stage II lung adenocarcinoma.

This chain joins TRBV6-1 and TRBJ1-2; unclear D gene. Trimming took off 1 base at V and 4 bases at J, with 10 bases between the two ends. Germline CDR1 and CDR2: MNHNS and SASEGT. CDR3 length equals 14 residues. The DNA for the CDR3 is TGTGCCAGCAGTGAAGTGGCGCGGTTCTATGGCTACACCTTC. Protein: CASSEVARFYGYTF.

The chain employs TRBV15 and TRBJ2-1, with TRBD2 matching over 9 bases. V lost 2 bases and J lost 8; bases outside the gene matches: 13. CDR1 LNHNV and CDR2 YYDKDF come from the germline V gene (reference sequence). The CDR3 contains 17 residues. CDR3 sequence: CATSRFPEREAVYEQFF. The DNA for the CDR3 is TGTGCCACCAGCAGATTCCCCGAGCGGGAGGCCGTATATGAGCAGTTCTTC. Supplemented by reference TRBV15 and TRBJ2-1, the full variable domain reads DAMVIQNPRYQVTQFGKPVTLSCSQTLNHNVMYWYQQKSSQAPKLLFHYYDKDFNNEADTPDNFQSRRPNTSFCFLDIRSPGLGDTAMYLCATSRFPEREAVYEQFFGPGTRLTVL.

The chain employs TRBV7-3 and TRBJ2-7; 9 bases map to TRBD2. The ends lost 2 bases at V and 0 bases at J; junction bases unmatched: 5. The germline V gene encodes CDR1 SGHTA and CDR2 FQGTGA. This CDR3 has 16 amino acids. CDR3 residues: CASSLGAGGDSYEQYF. CDR3 nucleotide sequence: TGTGCCAGCAGCTTAGGAGCGGGAGGTGACTCCTACGAGCAGTACTTC.

In this sample, this clone turned up a few times. The chain carries TRBV6-5 and TRBJ2-2; maybe TRBD1 (6 bases). The CDR3 covers 15 residues. V lost 5 bases to trimming and J lost 1 base, with 11 bases between them. Germline CDR1 is MNHEY and CDR2 is SVGAGI. The CDR3: CASSPDRLNTGELFF. The CDR3 DNA reads as TGTGCCAGCAGTCCAGACAGGTTGAACACCGGGGAGCTGTTTTTT.

This chain joins TRBV15 and TRBJ2-5; TRBD1 matches at 9 bases. Losses at the gene ends were 3 bases for V and 5 bases for J; bases not matched to a gene: 7. This CDR3 spans 15 amino acids. CDR1 and CDR2 from the germline V gene are LNHNV and YYDKDF (reference sequence). The CDR3 region has the DNA TGTGCCACCAGCAGGAATACAGGGGGCAGGGAGACCCAGTACTTC. It translates to CATSRNTGGRETQYF.

V is TRBV5-1 and J is TRBJ1-1; TRBD1 matches 8 bases. V was pared by 4 bases and J by 4 bases, with 9 bases of the junction left unmatched. The germline V gene has CDR1 SGHRS and CDR2 YFSETQ. CDR3 size: 15 residues. The CDR3 sequence: CASSDRTGKATEAFF. The CDR3 DNA follows: TGCGCCAGCAGCGACCGGACAGGGAAGGCCACTGAAGCTTTCTTT.

V gene TRBV5-4 combines with J gene TRBJ2-5, with 9 bases lining up with TRBD2. With 2 bases clipped from V and 4 bases from J, the junction kept 6 bases outside the gene matches. The CDR3 has 15 residues. The germline V gene encodes CDR1 SGHNT and CDR2 YYREEE (reference sequence). In DNA, the CDR3 is TGTGCCAGCAGCTTCGGTCTAGCGGGGATAGAGACCCAGTACTTC. Translating gives CASSFGLAGIETQYF.

The CDR3 region has the DNA TGTGCCAGCAGCCCCTTTTACAATGAGCAGTTCTTC. Its protein product is CASSPFYNEQFF. The rearrangement uses TRBV11-2 and TRBJ2-1; D is undetermined. The V gene lost 5 bases and the J gene lost 4 bases, with 6 bases spanning the gap. Germline CDR1 and CDR2: SGHAT and FQNNGV. The CDR3 spans 12 residues.

The chain recombines TRBV11-2 with TRBJ1-2; D is ambiguous. The CDR3 spans 14 residues. Looked up from germline, CDR1 is SGHAT and CDR2 is FQNNGV. Trimming cost V 1 base and J 8 bases, with 14 bases left between them. CDR3 region: CASSLVRTRAGYTF. The CDR3, as DNA: TGTGCCAGCAGCTTAGTACGGACCCGAGCGGGCTACACCTTC.

The chain has TRBV30 and TRBJ2-3; maybe TRBD2 (6 bases). Germline CDR1 reads GTSNPN; CDR2 reads SVGIG (reference sequence). CDR3 length equals 14 residues. V lost 3 bases and J lost 5, with 15 bases in between. The CDR3 sequence is CAWRGGVLRDTQYF. CDR3 sequence (DNA): TGTGCCTGGAGAGGCGGGGTCCTGCGAGATACGCAGTATTTT.

This chain connects TRBV4-2 to TRBJ2-3; tentatively, D is TRBD2 (6 bases). V lost 4 bases to trimming and J lost 4 bases, with 15 bases between them. Germline V lookup: CDR1 LGHNA, CDR2 YNFKEQ. The CDR3 extends over 15 amino acids. In nucleotides, the CDR3 is TGTGCCAGCAGCCCCCAGGAGGGAGGACCAGATACGCAGTATTTT. Its translation is CASSPQEGGPDTQYF.

The chain recombines TRBV18 with TRBJ2-7; 8 nucleotides align to TRBD1. The CDR3 length is 15 residues. Germline V gives CDR1 KGHSH, CDR2 LQKENI. V gave up 3 bases and J gave up 0 bases; unmatched junction bases: 4. Here the CDR3 reads CASSPATGGSYEQYF. For the CDR3, the DNA is TGTGCCAGCTCACCGGCAACAGGGGGCTCCTACGAGCAGTACTTC.

The chain recombines TRBV2 with TRBJ2-3; 10 nucleotides agree with TRBD2. The CDR3 is made up of 14 amino acids. J was trimmed by 5 bases and V by 6 bases; bases with no gene match: 5. Germline values: CDR1 SNHLY, CDR2 FYNNEI. CDR3 in DNA: TGTGCCAGCAGGAAGCGGGAGGGCCAAGATACGCAGTATTTT. It translates to CASRKREGQDTQYF.

This clone was detected once. This sequence joins TRBV14 and TRBJ2-3; 8 bases are shared with TRBD1. The V and J ends lost 6 bases and 3 bases, in that order; junction bases with no gene match: 8. CDR3 length: 15 residues. Germline V CDR1 and CDR2: SGHDN, FVKESK. CDR3 sequence reads: CASRLGDRGTDTQYF. CDR3 nucleotide sequence: TGTGCCAGCAGACTTGGTGACAGGGGAACAGATACGCAGTATTTT.

This clone was seen only a few times. The J gene is TRBJ1-5, the V gene TRBV19; D gene unclear. Trimming removed 3 bases from V and 5 bases from J, with 8 bases in between. Per the germline V gene, CDR1 is LNHDA and CDR2 is SQIVND (reference sequence). The CDR3 is 13 residues long. The CDR3 nucleotides read TGTGCCAGTAGTATGAGTAGGGATCAGCCCCAGCATTTT. The encoded protein is CASSMSRDQPQHF.

The genes are TRBV18 and TRBJ1-1; the D gene is possibly TRBD1 (5 bases). Germline V gives CDR1 KGHSH, CDR2 LQKENI. The CDR3 consists of 18 residues. V lost 4 bases, J lost 0 bases, and 21 bases lay in between. CDR3: CASSLSFQGGSLNTEAFF. The CDR3 nucleotides read TGTGCCAGCTCACTCAGCTTTCAGGGAGGATCATTGAACACTGAAGCTTTCTTT.

V is TRBV25-1 and J is TRBJ1-2; no clear D. In germline, CDR1 is MGHDK, CDR2 SYGVNS. The CDR3 is made up of 13 amino acids. V lost 5 bases and J 5 bases, leaving 12 bases between the germline ends. The CDR3 DNA reads as TGTGCCAGCAGTCCGATGGACTTTTATGGCTACACCTTC. Protein: CASSPMDFYGYTF.